This T cell receptor (beta chain) stems from a study of identical twins. TCRdb itself ran the 5' RACE reads through MiXCR, one entry per CDR3 protein. The table has about 700,000 distinct CDR3 sequences, around 8.3% seen once. Study-wide results and limits: In drawing conclusions, the study used cross-sectional statistical analysis and did not follow the same donors.

This clonotype came up a few times. What it binds is unknown. All donors were healthy Caucasians. Per germline, CDR1 LGHNA and CDR2 YSLEER. The CDR3 contains 14 residues. V was pared by 0 bases and J by 7 bases, with 3 bases of the junction left unmatched. The sample was also reused in another study, on yellow fever vaccine responses in identical twins. That report notes: The T cell response to vaccination in identical twins was reportedly partly convergent and partly personalized.

V is TRBV4-3 and J is TRBJ2-3; TRBD2 matches 8 bases. Sequencing was performed on PBMCs. This receptor was taken from a woman between 18 and 29 years old in good health. The chain's CDR3 is CASSQESGRNTQYF. CDR3 DNA sequence: TGCGCCAGCAGCCAAGAAAGCGGGAGAAATACGCAGTATTTT.